This T cell receptor beta chain was documented in a study of vaccination and CD4 T cells after COVID-19 (dated by TCRdb to between 2021 and 2023). In terms of the full investigation: Every convalescent patient had a positive nasal swab PCR test for SARS-CoV-2, with mild disease in roughly ten patients and severe disease in one. The convalescent cohort comprised six males and four females, including two Hispanic individuals, seven Caucasians, two Asians and one multiracial person. Participants got two doses of the Pfizer-BioNTech BNT162b2 vaccine (n=8) or two doses of the Moderna mRNA-1273 vaccine (n=2). Post-COVID blood samples were collected from convalescent patients a median of about 92 days after diagnosis, with a range of roughly 35 to 180 days. Post-vaccine blood samples were taken a median of about 72 days after the second vaccine dose, with a range of about 13 to 250 days. Overlapping spike peptide pools from SARS-CoV-2 and from the common cold coronaviruses HCoV-NL63, HCoV-OC43 and HCoV-229E were used as culture stimuli. As controls, cultures received a CEFX viral epitope pool (the positive control), an HIV-1 Nef peptide pool (the negative control), or no peptide at all. The spike-specific CD4+ TCR repertoire was compared before and after mRNA vaccination in approximately ten COVID-19 convalescent patients and several infection-naive healthy vaccine recipients.

Receptors were amplified or captured by PCR. DNA from cultured CD4+ T cells underwent TCR sequencing with the Oncomine TCR Beta short-read assay at the Johns Hopkins FTIC core. The QIAamp micro DNA kit was used to extract genomic DNA from the cultured CD4+ T cells. Oncomine TCR Beta libraries made from cultured CD4+ T cells were pooled using unique dual indexes and sequenced on an Illumina iSeq 100. In the original analysis: Non-productive sequences were filtered out, and CDR3s that did not start with C, did not end with F or W, or were shorter than 7 amino acids were discarded. Antigen-specific clonotypes were identified with the MANAFEST web application by comparing peptide-stimulated wells with reference and other culture wells. Positive clones required FDR below 0.05, an odds ratio above 5, and productive frequency above 0.1% in at least two of three replicate wells. Clonotypes that were significantly expanded in both SARS-CoV-2 spike wells and at least one common cold coronavirus spike condition were defined as cross-reactive. Using R version 3.6.1, CDR3 homology was evaluated through Levenshtein distances (stringdist) along with unrooted phylogenetic trees (ape). The public reads were reprocessed in TCRdb via fastp at Q25 and MiXCR, keeping in-frame beta chains. Each entry merges the rows of one CDR3 protein and shows their most common DNA and genes. The V and J calls here are based on TCRdb, not the publication. This sample lists about 13,000 distinct CDR3 sequences; under 60% were detected once. The biggest ten clones account for 12% of the sample.

Measured from the cysteine to the phenylalanine, the CDR3 is 15 residues long. The CDR3 DNA has 45 bases and is translated from base 1. The germline V gene supplies CDR1 SNHLY and CDR2 FYNNEI. Trimming takes 9 bases off V and 3 bases off J; junction bases not matched to a gene: 11. This sample's treatment or condition label indicates: approximately 11-day PBMC culture with coronavirus spike peptide pools or control peptides (ViraFEST assay). The ViraFEST assay, used in the study, expanded antigen-specific T cells with peptide pools and then identified the expanded clonotypes through TCR sequencing. The convalescent patients' positive SARS-CoV-2 PCR tests fell between March and December 2020, which was before the Alpha, Beta and Delta variants emerged in the United States. Over 1.5 million PBMCs per well were cultured in IMDM with roughly 5.2% human AB serum and about 9.2 IU/ml IL-2, plus 10 ug/ml peptide pools. On days 3 and 7, half of the culture medium was replaced with fresh IL-2-containing medium. After 10 days of culture, CD4+ T cells were isolated by negative selection using the EasySep CD4+ T cell isolation kit. Ficoll-Paque Plus gradient centrifugation was used to isolate PBMCs from whole blood, and the isolated PBMCs were then either used fresh or cryopreserved at -140C. In general, triplicate wells were set up for every culture condition.

In the case of this clonotype: Its antigen is unknown. Per-base qualities were not stored, and no clone one base away is much larger.

What the study reported, not specific to this receptor: Among the post-vaccine SARS-CoV-2-reactive clones in convalescent patients, a median approximately 86% showed up only after vaccination, which suggests vaccine-specific priming. In convalescent patients, nearly all vaccine-specific clones (304 of 307) were found to be mono-reactive for SARS-CoV-2 spike rather than cross-reactive with common cold coronaviruses. The study included relatively few convalescent patients and did not analyze early timepoints after natural infection. The median count of SARS-CoV-2-reactive clonotypes went up from under 25 after infection to some 38 after vaccination, although the change was not significant.

The sample taken for sequencing was CD4+ T cells from blood, cultured in vitro. In this chain, TRBV2 is recombined with TRBJ1-5, and 7 junction bases match TRBD1. This TCR came from a human donor who had recovered from COVID-19. The DNA sequence reads TGTGCCAGTCGGGAGGCGACAGGGAACAATCAGCCCCAGCATTTT. The resulting protein is CASREATGNNQPQHF.